These 22 T cell receptor beta chains share one sample of origin, sequenced in a study of regulatory T cells in long-lasting Graves disease. Construction of the TCR beta libraries employed iRepertoire HTBI primers in conjunction with Arm-PCR of CDR3 regions. TCRdb itself ran the multiplex PCR reads through MiXCR, one entry per CDR3 protein. The sample holds more than 450,000 distinct CDR3 sequences, around 11% seen once. Time point of the sample: newly diagnosed GD, antithyroid drugs for less than 3 months. Following extraction of RNA from PBMCs, that RNA was used to make the TCR library. The same data also contributed to another study, on T cells in Graves' hyperthyroidism and ophthalmopathy.

Specimen: peripheral blood mononuclear cells (PBMCs), collected at new diagnosis, from a patient treated with antithyroid drugs. All receptors come from a woman aged 25-40 years with Graves disease.

This chain connects TRBV15 to TRBJ2-2; D is ambiguous. The CDR3 loop spans 14 amino acids. CDR1 is LNHNV, CDR2 YYDKDF, per germline (reference sequence). V dropped 4 bases and J dropped 4 bases, with 10 bases sitting between them. CDR3 region: CATSTSSATGELFF. DNA of the CDR3: TGTGCCACCAGCACGTCCTCGGCCACCGGGGAGCTGTTTTTT.

This chain uses TRBV25-1 with TRBJ1-2; D gene ambiguous. Per the germline V gene, CDR1 is MGHDK and CDR2 is SYGVNS. The CDR3 contains 13 residues. The ends were cut back, 0 bases at V and 4 bases at J, with 6 bases in the middle. The CDR3 DNA reads TGTGCCAGCAGTGAATACTCGAGCTATGGCTACACCTTC. Protein sequence: CASSEYSSYGYTF.

This clonotype was recorded many times. The chain has TRBV9 and TRBJ2-5; the match to TRBD2 covers 11 bases. The J call is uncertain, as TRBJ2-1 better fits the DNA end. Germline assignment: CDR1 SGDLS and CDR2 YYNGEE. The CDR3 length is 17 residues. The CDR3 loop is CASSVGVAGGPANEQFF. The CDR3 DNA sequence: TGTGCCAGCAGCGTAGGGGTAGCGGGAGGGCCTGCCAATGAGCAGTTCTTC.

There are many counts of this clonotype. The chain employs TRBV11-2 and TRBJ2-1, with 10 bases fitting TRBD2. This CDR3 has 17 amino acids. The germline gives CDR1 SGHAT, CDR2 FQNNGV. V lost 5 bases and J lost 6; bases outside the gene matches: 13. This CDR3 is CASSPRVVAGGGNEQFF. For the CDR3, the DNA is TGTGCCAGCAGCCCTAGGGTGGTAGCGGGAGGCGGCAATGAGCAGTTCTTC.

This clonotype was detected only once. The rearrangement joins TRBV6-5 to TRBJ1-2; perhaps TRBD1 as D (5 bases). The CDR3 has 16 residues. The V end lost 2 bases, the J end lost 5 bases, and 18 bases lay between the germline ends. Germline lookup yields CDR1 MNHEY and CDR2 SVGAGI. CDR3 in DNA: TGTGCCAGCAGTTACCACCGGGACCAAGGGAGATATGGCTACACCTTC. Translation gives CASSYHRDQGRYGYTF.

This clonotype was observed at least ten times. The chain is built from TRBV27 and TRBJ2-3, with D possibly TRBD1 on 6 matching bases. Looked up from germline, CDR1 is MNHEY and CDR2 is SMNVEV (reference sequence). The V end was cut by 4 bases, the J end by 3 bases, with 8 bases between. The CDR3 spans 13 residues. The CDR3 sequence is CASSSQGTDTQYF. In DNA, the CDR3 is TGTGCCAGCAGTTCACAGGGTACAGATACGCAGTATTTT.

This clonotype was detected only a few times. In DNA, the CDR3 is TGTGCCAGTAGTAAGACAGGACTTGATAACGAGCAGTACTTC. Translated, it gives CASSKTGLDNEQYF. The V call is TRBV19, the J call TRBJ2-7; TRBD1 is a possible D gene (6 bases). This CDR3 has 14 amino acids. The V end was cut by 4 bases, the J end by 5 bases, with 15 bases between. Germline values: CDR1 LNHDA, CDR2 SQIVND (reference sequence).

V usage is TRBV11-2 and J usage is TRBJ1-2, with D perhaps TRBD1 (5 bases). The CDR3 extends over 13 amino acids. The V gene's germline CDR1 is SGHAT and CDR2 FQNNGV. The V gene lost 3 bases and the J gene lost 8 bases, with 13 bases spanning the gap. CDR3 DNA sequence: TGTGCCAGCAGCTTCTGGGGGGGACGCGGCTACACCTTC. As protein: CASSFWGGRGYTF.

The table lists this clonotype with many counts. The chain has TRBV5-1 and TRBJ1-1; possible D gene TRBD1, 6 bases. V was pared by 0 bases and J by 0 bases, with 9 bases between. The V gene's germline CDR1 is SGHRS and CDR2 YFSETQ. CDR3 size: 15 residues. The CDR3 reads CASSLAGVMNTEAFF. The CDR3 DNA reads as TGCGCCAGCAGCTTGGCAGGGGTAATGAACACTGAAGCTTTCTTT.

This clonotype was counted only a few times. The chain uses TRBV28 and TRBJ2-3; D might be TRBD2 (5 bases). This CDR3 is built from 11 residues. Germline CDR1 reads MDHEN; CDR2 reads SYDVKM. Trimming pared 9 bases from V and 6 bases from J, leaving 10 bases between. The CDR3 nucleotides read TGTGCCAGGTTTCCGGGGGATACGCAGTATTTT. Amino acid sequence: CARFPGDTQYF.

This clonotype was seen only a few times. This chain connects TRBV20-1 to TRBJ2-7; 12 nucleotides agree with TRBD2. The CDR3 has 14 amino acids. Germline trimming cut 2 bases from V and 4 bases from J; bases unmatched to any gene: 3. Germline CDR1 and CDR2: DFQATT and SNEGSKA (reference sequence). The CDR3 loop is CSARLAGGLYEQYF. CDR3 DNA sequence: TGCAGTGCTAGACTAGCGGGAGGGCTTTACGAGCAGTACTTC.

This chain connects TRBV19 to TRBJ1-2, with unresolved D. The V gene's germline CDR1 is LNHDA and CDR2 SQIVND (reference sequence). This CDR3 region has 13 residues. With 6 bases removed from V and 0 bases from J, the gap between germline ends came to 8 bases. CDR3 region: CASSLYTNYGYTF. CDR3 DNA: TGTGCCAGTAGCTTATATACTAACTATGGCTACACCTTC.

This clonotype was counted only a few times. V and J are TRBV7-9 and TRBJ1-2; a possible D gene is TRBD1 (5 bases). Looked up from germline, CDR1 is SEHNR and CDR2 is FQNEAQ (reference sequence). This CDR3 is 14 amino acids long. V was clipped by 5 bases and J by 3 bases, with 13 bases between them. Here the CDR3 DNA reads TGTGCCAGCAGCCTAACAGGAGCCCACTATGGCTACACCTTC. It specifies CASSLTGAHYGYTF.

This clonotype was seen repeatedly, ten times or more. The CDR3 DNA is TGTGCCAGTAGTATTCAGGGCAGGGGAATGAACAATGAGCAGTTCTTC. Translating gives CASSIQGRGMNNEQFF. The genes are TRBV19 and TRBJ2-1; maybe TRBD1 (6 bases). V lost 3 bases, J lost 5 bases, and 17 bases lay in between. Germline values: CDR1 LNHDA, CDR2 SQIVND (reference sequence). The CDR3 has 16 residues.

V usage is TRBV7-8 and J usage is TRBJ2-1, with 11 bases fitting TRBD2. This CDR3 comprises 20 residues. Per germline, CDR1 SGHVS and CDR2 FQNEAQ. Trimming removed 5 bases from V and 7 bases from J; junction bases left unmatched: 22. DNA for the CDR3: TGTGCCAGCAGCCCCCGGGGGCTAGCGGGAGGCCCCTCATTGAGGAATGAGCAGTTCTTC. This sequence encodes CASSPRGLAGGPSLRNEQFF.

This clonotype appeared many times. The chain recombines TRBV30 with TRBJ1-5; 8 bases are shared with TRBD1. CDR3 size: 13 residues. V shed 3 bases, J shed 4 bases, and the junction held 2 bases outside the gene matches. CDR1 GTSNPN and CDR2 SVGIG come from the germline V gene (reference sequence). The CDR3 loop reads CAWSGQGNQPQHF. The CDR3 DNA sequence: TGTGCCTGGAGCGGACAGGGTAATCAGCCCCAGCATTTT.

CDR3 region: CASSSPASGTWGEFF. Here the CDR3 DNA reads TGTGCCAGCAGCTCCCCGGCTAGCGGGACTTGGGGCGAGTTCTTC. The rearrangement links TRBV5-6 to TRBJ2-1, with 9 bases that match TRBD2. The germline CDR1 and CDR2 sequences are SGHDT and YYEEEE. The CDR3 consists of 15 residues. The trim removed 3 bases at V and 14 bases at J, leaving 15 bases unmatched.

A note on this clonotype: This likely traces to a read error, being one base from a far larger clone. The V call is TRBV7-2, the J call TRBJ2-3; the match to TRBD1 covers 8 bases. The CDR3 is made up of 17 amino acids. In germline, CDR1 is SGHTA, CDR2 FQGNSA. J was trimmed by 4 bases and V by 4 bases; bases with no gene match: 13. The CDR3 DNA is TGTGCCAGCAGCTACCGCGGTTTTGACAGGGGTCCAGATACGCAGTATTTT. This encodes CASSYRGFDRGPDTQYF.

Ten or more counts support this clonotype. The chain is built from TRBV7-9 and TRBJ2-1, with D possibly matching TRBD1 (5 bases). This CDR3 spans 15 amino acids. With 5 bases removed from V and 0 bases from J, the gap between germline ends came to 11 bases. Germline CDR1 is SEHNR and CDR2 is FQNEAQ (reference sequence). The CDR3 nucleotides read TGTGCCAGCAGCAAGGACAAAATCTCCTACAATGAGCAGTTCTTC. Translated: CASSKDKISYNEQFF.

This clonotype was picked up a small number of times. The chain carries TRBV24-1 and TRBJ2-3, with D tentatively TRBD2 (6 bases). CDR3 size: 14 residues. Germline V gene sequence: CDR1 KGHDR, CDR2 SFDVKD. Trimming took 6 bases from V and 3 from J, leaving 12 bases between them. This chain's CDR3 is CATSRGTWTDTQYF. The CDR3 region has the DNA TGTGCCACCAGTCGGGGGACGTGGACAGATACGCAGTATTTT.

This clonotype was found many times. The chain employs TRBV2 and TRBJ2-3; D might be TRBD2 (7 bases). The CDR3 has 14 amino acids. Trimming left V 8 bases short and J 4 bases short, with 16 bases between. Germline CDR1 is SNHLY and CDR2 is FYNNEI. The CDR3 reads CASGVWGGSDTQYF. The CDR3 DNA follows: TGTGCCAGCGGAGTTTGGGGGGGCTCAGATACGCAGTATTTT.

In its sample, this clonotype was seen many times. The chain recombines TRBV11-2 with TRBJ2-1; D possibly corresponds to TRBD2 (6 bases). The V end lost 5 bases, the J end lost 5 bases, and 13 bases lay between the germline ends. Germline CDR1 reads SGHAT; CDR2 reads FQNNGV. CDR3 length: 14 amino acids. The CDR3 nucleotides read TGTGCCAGCAGCCTCCGGGAGAGGAACAATGAGCAGTTCTTC. This gives the protein CASSLRERNNEQFF. The full variable domain, in which reference TRBV11-2 and TRBJ2-1 provide the parts outside the CDR3, is EAGVAQSPRYKIIEKRQSVAFWCNPISGHATLYWYQQILGQGPKLLIQFQNNGVVDDSQLPKDRFSAERLKGVDSTLKIQPAKLEDSAVYLCASSLRERNNEQFFGPGTRLTVL.